The present TCR beta chain was sequenced within a study of human T cells and chemical hapten exposure (dated by TCRdb to the early 2020s). Concerning the study at large: For sensitization, 2% DPC in acetone was applied to a roughly 2 cm by roughly 2 cm area of upper inner arm skin. Patient blood was sampled pre-sensitization (week 0) and at 2, 6 and about 24 weeks after DPC sensitization. Patch testing was performed on the upper back with Finn chambers containing 0.01% DPC, and the patch tests were scored after 6 days according to International Contact Dermatitis Research Group standards. Blood for TCR sequencing was provided by twenty-nine alopecia patients at one to four time points (pre-sensitization, 2, 6 and 24 weeks). Libraries were pooled for sequencing, and variation in per-sample TCR yields was attributed mainly to small differences in library volumes within the pool. This study followed changes in the peripheral blood TCR repertoire in vivo during primary and secondary sensitization of alopecia patients to the hapten diphenylcyclopropenone (DPC). Weekly therapeutic DPC doses were additionally applied to the scalp of patients throughout the roughly 25-week study period. Most of the patients in the cohort were female, and the cohort covered alopecia areata with under or over 50% scalp involvement, alopecia totalis and alopecia universalis.

The CDR3, from cysteine to phenylalanine, totals 16 residues. CDR3 DNA only is kept here, 48 bases in frame from base 1. Deletion took 4 bases off V and 6 bases off J, with a span of 21 bases between the germline ends. CDR1 and CDR2 are drawn from the germline V gene: MGHRA, YSYEKL. The intended sense of this specimen's time point label: pre-sensitization, week 0. According to the study, the label for this sample's treatment or condition signals: therapeutic diphenylcyclopropenone sensitization with weekly scalp DPC. At each patch-test visit, blood was drawn before the patch test was applied. To be eligible, patients had to be aged 18 to 70, diagnosed with alopecia and judged suitable for DPC therapy, while pregnant patients were excluded. Unfractionated whole blood was collected in Tempus Blood RNA tubes, and total RNA was extracted from that blood. This clonotype was counted at least ten times. Its cognate antigen has yet to be identified. No base quality information exists; no much larger clone differs at one position.

Overall study outcomes, separate from this receptor: Because every patient had alopecia, a presumed autoimmune disease, the patients' immune response might differ from that of healthy individuals. Repeated subsampling changed both the strength of the expansion versus patch-test correlation and the threshold at which the correlation became significant. Patch test score was positively correlated with the number of PT1 expanded TCRs, with significance at thresholds 8, 16 and 32 but not at 4. DPC sensitization did not change how many TCRs were above 1 in 1000 frequency, and no evidence was found of alterations in global repertoire structure. Expanded TCRs formed significantly more large CDR3 similarity clusters than pre-sensitization or healthy control sets, consistent with antigen-driven responses.

Libraries were prepared through RACE. Sequencer: NextSeq 500. During library preparation, unique molecular identifiers were attached to individual cDNA molecules so that TCRs could be counted in a quantitative, reproducible way. Each blood RNA sample was used to sequence both TCR alpha and TCR beta chains. The authors processed their data as follows. The median number of TCRs per sample was 85,000 to 100,000, ranging from about 23,224 to 750,000. The Decombinator software suite was used to annotate V, J and CDR3 in the TCR reads. For the PS versus PT1 abundance plots, all samples were subsampled to the same number of TCRs (28,000). TCRs were defined as expanded if absent before sensitization and observed at least eight times at the 2-week time point. TCRdb reanalyzed the raw reads on its own, using fastp at Q25 for trimming and MiXCR for clone calling, and kept in-frame beta chains. Every entry covers one CDR3 protein and lists the most common genes and DNA from its rows. TCRdb's processing, not the authors' own work, is the source of the V and J calls. This sample comprises 300,000 to 450,000 distinct CDR3 sequences, 4% to 6% of them detected only once. The ten biggest clones cover around 2.6% of the sample.

The input for sequencing was whole blood, taken in connection with sensitization to the hapten diphenylcyclopropenone (DPC). Recombination linked TRBV4-1 to TRBJ1-2; 5 matching bases give a weak D call of TRBD1. This TCR was recovered from a woman aged 45-65 years with alopecia areata. Some clones in this sample may be carry-over from other donors' samples. The CDR3 loop reads CASSLVRGGLRDGYTF. DNA sequence: TGCGCCAGCAGCCTCGTGAGGGGAGGGCTTAGGGATGGCTACACCTTC.